This T cell receptor beta chain was documented in a study of metastatic and nonmetastatic thyroid tumors. This clone was seen repeatedly, ten times or more. Ahead of thyroid surgery, no patient had received treatment of any kind. CDR3 length: 11 amino acids. Germline-derived CDR1 and CDR2 are SEHNR and FQNEAQ (reference sequence). The germline V and J ends were trimmed by 4 bases and 6 bases, with 4 bases remaining between them. With MiXCR, TCRdb reprocessed the PCR reads. The sample comprises 13,000 or so clones, 24% of which are singletons, and around 56% rests with the top ten. The V gene is TRBV7-9, the J gene TRBJ2-1; D is uncertain. The specimen was blood. The clonotype comes from a male donor with papillary thyroid cancer or a benign thyroid nodule (not recorded which). Some clones in this sample may be carry-over from other donors' samples. The CDR3 is CASSYLNEQFF. CDR3 nucleotide sequence: TGTGCCAGCAGCTACCTCAATGAGCAGTTCTTC.